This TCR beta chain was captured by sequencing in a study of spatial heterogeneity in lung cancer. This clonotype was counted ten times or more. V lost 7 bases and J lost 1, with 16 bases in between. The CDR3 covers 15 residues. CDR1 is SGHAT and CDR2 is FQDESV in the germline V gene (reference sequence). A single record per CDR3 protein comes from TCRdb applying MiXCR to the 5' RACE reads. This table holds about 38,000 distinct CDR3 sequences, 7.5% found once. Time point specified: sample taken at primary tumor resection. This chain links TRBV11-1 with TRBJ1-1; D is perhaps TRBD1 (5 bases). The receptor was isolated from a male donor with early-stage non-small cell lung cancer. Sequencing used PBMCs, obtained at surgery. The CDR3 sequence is CASTRFDGGNTEAFF. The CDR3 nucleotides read TGTGCCAGCACCCGATTTGATGGGGGGAACACTGAAGCTTTCTTT.